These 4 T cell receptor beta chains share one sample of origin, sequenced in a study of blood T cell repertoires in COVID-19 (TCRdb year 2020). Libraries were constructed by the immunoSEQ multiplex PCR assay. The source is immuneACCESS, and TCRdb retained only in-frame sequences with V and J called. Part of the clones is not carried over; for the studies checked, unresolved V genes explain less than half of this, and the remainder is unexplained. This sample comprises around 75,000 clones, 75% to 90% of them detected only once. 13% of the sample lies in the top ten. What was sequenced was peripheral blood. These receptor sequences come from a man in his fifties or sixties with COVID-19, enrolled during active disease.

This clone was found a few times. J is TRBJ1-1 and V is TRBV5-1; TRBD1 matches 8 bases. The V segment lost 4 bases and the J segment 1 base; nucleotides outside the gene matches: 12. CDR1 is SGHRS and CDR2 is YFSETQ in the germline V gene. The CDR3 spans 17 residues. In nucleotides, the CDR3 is TGCGCCAGCAGCCGACCCCCAGGGGGCGGGGGGAACACTGAAGCTTTCTTT. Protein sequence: CASSRPPGGGGNTEAFF.

The CDR3 sequence is CASSSPGLATDTQYF. The CDR3, as DNA: TGTGCCAGCAGCTCACCGGGACTAGCTACAGATACGCAGTATTTT. The chain couples TRBV9 to TRBJ2-3; 9 bases are shared with TRBD2. V trimming: 4 bases; J trimming: 3 bases; junction bases outside the gene matches: 6. Germline V gives CDR1 SGDLS, CDR2 YYNGEE. This CDR3 is 15 amino acids long.

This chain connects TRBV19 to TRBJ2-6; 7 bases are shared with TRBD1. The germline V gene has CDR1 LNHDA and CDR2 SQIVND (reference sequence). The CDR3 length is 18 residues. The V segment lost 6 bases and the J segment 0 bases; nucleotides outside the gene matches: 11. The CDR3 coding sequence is TGTGCCAGTAGAAAGAGACAGGGAAGGAACTCTGGGGCCAACGTCCTGACTTTC. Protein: CASRKRQGRNSGANVLTF.

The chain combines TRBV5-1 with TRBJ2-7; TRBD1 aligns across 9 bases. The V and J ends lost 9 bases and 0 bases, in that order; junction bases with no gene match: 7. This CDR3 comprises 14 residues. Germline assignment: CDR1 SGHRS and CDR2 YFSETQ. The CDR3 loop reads CATAEQGASYEQYF. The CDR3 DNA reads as TGCGCCACCGCGGAACAGGGGGCCTCCTACGAGCAGTACTTC. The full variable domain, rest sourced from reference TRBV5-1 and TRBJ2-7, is KAGVTQTPRYLIKTRGQQVTLSCSPISGHRSVSWYQQTPGQGLQFLFEYFSETQRNKGNFPGRFSGRQFSNSRSEMNVSTLELGDSALYLCATAEQGASYEQYFGPGTRLTVT.